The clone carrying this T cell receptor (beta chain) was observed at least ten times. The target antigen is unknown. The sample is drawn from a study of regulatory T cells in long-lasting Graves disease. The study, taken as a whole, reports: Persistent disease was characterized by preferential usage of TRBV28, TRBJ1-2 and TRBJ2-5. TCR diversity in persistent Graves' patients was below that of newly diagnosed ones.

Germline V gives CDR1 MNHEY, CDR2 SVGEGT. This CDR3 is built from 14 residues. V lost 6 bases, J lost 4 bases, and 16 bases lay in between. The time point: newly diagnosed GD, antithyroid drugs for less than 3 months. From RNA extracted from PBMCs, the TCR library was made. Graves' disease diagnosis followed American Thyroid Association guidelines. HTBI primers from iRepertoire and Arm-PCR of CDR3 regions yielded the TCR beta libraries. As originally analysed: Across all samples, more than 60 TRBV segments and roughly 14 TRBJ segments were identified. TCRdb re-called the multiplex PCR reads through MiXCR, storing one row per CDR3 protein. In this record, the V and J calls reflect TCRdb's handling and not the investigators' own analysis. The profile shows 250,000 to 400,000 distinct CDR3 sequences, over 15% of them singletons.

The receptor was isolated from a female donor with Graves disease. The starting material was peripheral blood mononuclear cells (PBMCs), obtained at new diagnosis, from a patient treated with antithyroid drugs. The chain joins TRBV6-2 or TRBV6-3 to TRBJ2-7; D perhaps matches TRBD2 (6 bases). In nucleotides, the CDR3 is TGTGCCAGCAGCTACACAACGGGAGCTTACGAGCAGTACTTC. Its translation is CASSYTTGAYEQYF.